This is a list of T cell receptor beta chains from one sample in a study of blood T cell repertoires in COVID-19. Repertoires were generated with immunoSEQ multiplex PCR, while TCRdb's copy carries only in-frame clones and drops some. This table holds some 290,000 clones, roughly 90% found once. Material: peripheral blood. Every receptor here comes from a woman aged 25 to 45 with COVID-19, enrolled during active disease. The CDR3 runs from the conserved cysteine through the conserved F or W.

V: TRBV3-1/TRBV3-2; J: TRBJ2-7; CDR3: CASTQRGLEQYF
V: TRBV27; J: TRBJ2-7; CDR3: CASSLNPRYEQYF
V: TRBV7-3; J: TRBJ2-2; CDR3: CASSLGQGGTGELFF
V: TRBV19; J: TRBJ1-5; CDR3: CASSRGVGTGYQPQHF
V: TRBV7-3; J: TRBJ2-1; CDR3: CASGAGLGNEQFF
V: TRBV5-6; J: TRBJ1-2; CDR3: CASSLGGQLKGYTF
V: TRBV18; J: TRBJ1-3; CDR3: CASSPRGTDRVSGNTIYF
V: TRBV18; J: TRBJ1-4; CDR3: CASSPPSTGNEKLFF
V: TRBV28; J: TRBJ1-2; CDR3: CASEVGRQGALYGYTF
V: TRBV19; J: TRBJ1-4; CDR3: CASSILQGGEKLFF
V: TRBV7-2; J: TRBJ1-5; CDR3: CASSLGQGFDQPQHF
V: TRBV12-5; J: TRBJ2-7; CDR3: CASGLGDSNYEQYF
V: TRBV27; J: TRBJ2-7; CDR3: CASKRGSGYEQYF
V: TRBV11-2; J: TRBJ2-7; CDR3: CASSLTGQVSYEQYF
V: TRBV18; J: TRBJ1-1; CDR3: CASSSTRGTEAFF
V: TRBV6-6; J: TRBJ1-5; CDR3: CASNRVDQPQHF
V: TRBV27; J: TRBJ2-2; CDR3: CASSLMSGRGTGELFF
V: TRBV30; J: TRBJ1-5; CDR3: CAWSGPRRGQPQHF
V: TRBV27; J: TRBJ2-3; CDR3: CASSFPSGRAIDTQYF
V: TRBV5-6; J: TRBJ2-7; CDR3: CASSFLGQGIYEQYF
V: TRBV29-1; J: TRBJ1-1; CDR3: CSVVRIMNTEAFF
V: TRBV5-6; J: TRBJ1-2; CDR3: CASSLGGRTNYGYTF
V: TRBV27; J: TRBJ2-7; CDR3: CASSFGTGAYEQYF
V: TRBV5-6; J: TRBJ2-3; CDR3: CASSLGGTGWTDTQYF
V: TRBV15; J: TRBJ2-3; CDR3: CATSEKAGEGTDTQYF
V: TRBV10-3; J: TRBJ1-1; CDR3: CAISESGAEKNTEAFF
V: TRBV7-3; J: TRBJ2-1; CDR3: CASSGPDRVPYNEQFF
V: TRBV28; J: TRBJ2-7; CDR3: CASSLRTRGQGVREQYF
V: TRBV10-3; J: TRBJ1-2; CDR3: CAISESQTSSRDYTF
V: TRBV7-8; J: TRBJ1-2; CDR3: CASSLQGNYGYTF
V: TRBV5-1; J: TRBJ1-6; CDR3: CASSIDRGQESPLHF
V: TRBV29-1; J: TRBJ1-1; CDR3: CSAAIGGLTEAFF
V: TRBV5-1; J: TRBJ2-7; CDR3: CASSLLAGGGEQYF
V: TRBV19; J: TRBJ2-1; CDR3: CASSTFSSYNEQFF
V: TRBV27; J: TRBJ1-6; CDR3: CASSLSSTSYNSPLHF
V: TRBV12-5; J: TRBJ2-1; CDR3: CASGLATGFEQFF
V: TRBV6-5; J: TRBJ1-3; CDR3: CASTLDRGENTIYF
V: TRBV28; J: TRBJ1-2; CDR3: CASSRGGGSYGYTF
V: TRBV7-9; J: TRBJ2-2; CDR3: CASSLASGFRVRTGELFF
V: TRBV7-8; J: TRBJ2-7; CDR3: CASSLSWGQGYEQYF
V: TRBV5-8; J: TRBJ2-7; CDR3: CASPTAPDRDPYEQYF
V: TRBV7-9; J: TRBJ1-2; CDR3: CASSFGDDYTF
V: TRBV14; J: TRBJ1-6; CDR3: CASSQDPDSWSPLHF
V: TRBV5-1; J: TRBJ2-6; CDR3: CASSPGQGAGANVLTF
V: TRBV7-7; J: TRBJ2-2; CDR3: CASSLSQGANTGELFF
V: TRBV6-5; J: TRBJ1-1; CDR3: CASSSQGNTEAFF
V: TRBV7-9; J: TRBJ1-2; CDR3: CASSLDQGRFHGYTF
V: TRBV6-5; J: TRBJ2-3; CDR3: CASSGLAGLTDTQYF
V: TRBV27; J: TRBJ2-2; CDR3: CASSFAGGANTGELFF
V: TRBV10-1; J: TRBJ2-1; CDR3: CASSESAGNEQFF
V: TRBV6-6; J: TRBJ2-3; CDR3: CASSGGLAGGTDTQYF
V: TRBV29-1; J: TRBJ1-6; CDR3: CSVTDSYNSPLHF
V: TRBV18; J: TRBJ1-1; CDR3: CASSPPGTGIEAFF
V: TRBV10-2; J: TRBJ1-1; CDR3: CASSEELTEAFF
V: TRBV9; J: TRBJ2-1; CDR3: CASSVRSGNGIEQFF